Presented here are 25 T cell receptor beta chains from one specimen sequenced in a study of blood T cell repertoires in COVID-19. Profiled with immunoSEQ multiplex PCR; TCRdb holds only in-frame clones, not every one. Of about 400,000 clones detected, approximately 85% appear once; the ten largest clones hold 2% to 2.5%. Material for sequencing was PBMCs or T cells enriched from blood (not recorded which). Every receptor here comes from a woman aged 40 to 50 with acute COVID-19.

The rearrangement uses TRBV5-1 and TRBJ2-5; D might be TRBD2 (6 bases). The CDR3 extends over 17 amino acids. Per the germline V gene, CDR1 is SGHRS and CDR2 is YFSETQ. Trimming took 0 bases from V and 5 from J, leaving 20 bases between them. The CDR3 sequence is CASSLAVSTTRTETQYF. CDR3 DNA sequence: TGCGCCAGCAGCTTGGCGGTCAGCACGACTAGAACGGAGACCCAGTACTTC.

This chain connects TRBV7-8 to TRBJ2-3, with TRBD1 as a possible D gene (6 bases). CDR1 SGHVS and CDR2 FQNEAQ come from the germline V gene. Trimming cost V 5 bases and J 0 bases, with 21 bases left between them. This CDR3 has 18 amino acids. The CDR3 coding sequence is TGTGCCAGCAGCCCCCTGCCTTTCGGACAGCCTAGCACAGATACGCAGTATTTT. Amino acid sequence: CASSPLPFGQPSTDTQYF.

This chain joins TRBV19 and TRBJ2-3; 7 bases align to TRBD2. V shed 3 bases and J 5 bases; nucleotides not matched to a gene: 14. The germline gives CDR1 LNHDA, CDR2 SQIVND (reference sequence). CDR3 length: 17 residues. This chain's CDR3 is CASSMPPRSGAVDTQYF. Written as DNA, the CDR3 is TGTGCCAGTAGTATGCCTCCGAGGAGCGGGGCAGTAGATACGCAGTATTTT.

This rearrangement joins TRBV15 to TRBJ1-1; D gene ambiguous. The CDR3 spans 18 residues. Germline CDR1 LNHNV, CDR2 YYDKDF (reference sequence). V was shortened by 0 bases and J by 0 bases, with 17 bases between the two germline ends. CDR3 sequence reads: CATSRDLWGGHMNTEAFF. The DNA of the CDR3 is TGTGCCACCAGCAGAGATCTCTGGGGAGGGCACATGAACACTGAAGCTTTCTTT.

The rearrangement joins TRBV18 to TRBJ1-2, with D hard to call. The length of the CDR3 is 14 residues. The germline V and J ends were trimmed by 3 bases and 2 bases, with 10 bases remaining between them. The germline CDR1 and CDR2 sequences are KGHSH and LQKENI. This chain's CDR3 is CASSPEAGNYGYTF. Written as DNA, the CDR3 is TGTGCCAGCTCACCCGAGGCGGGGAACTATGGCTACACCTTC.

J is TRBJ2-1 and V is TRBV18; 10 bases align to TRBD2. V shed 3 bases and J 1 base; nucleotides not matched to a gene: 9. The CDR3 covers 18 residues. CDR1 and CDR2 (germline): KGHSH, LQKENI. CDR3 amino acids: CASSPLVAGGLSYNEQFF. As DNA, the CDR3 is TGTGCCAGCTCACCGTTGGTAGCGGGGGGATTGTCCTACAATGAGCAGTTCTTC.

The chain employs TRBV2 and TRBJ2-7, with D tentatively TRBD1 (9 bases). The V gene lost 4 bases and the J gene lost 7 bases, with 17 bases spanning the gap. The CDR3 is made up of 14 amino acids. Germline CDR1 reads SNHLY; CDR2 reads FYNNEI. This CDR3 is CASSVAGQGLEQYF. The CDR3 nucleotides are TGTGCCAGCAGTGTAGCGGGACAGGGCTTGGAGCAGTACTTC.

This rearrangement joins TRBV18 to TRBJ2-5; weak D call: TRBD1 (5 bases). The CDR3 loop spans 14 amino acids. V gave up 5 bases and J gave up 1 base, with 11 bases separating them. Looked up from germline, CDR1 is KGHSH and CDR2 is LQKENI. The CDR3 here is CASSTRQTQETQYF. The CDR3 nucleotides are TGTGCCAGCTCAACTCGACAGACCCAAGAGACCCAGTACTTC.

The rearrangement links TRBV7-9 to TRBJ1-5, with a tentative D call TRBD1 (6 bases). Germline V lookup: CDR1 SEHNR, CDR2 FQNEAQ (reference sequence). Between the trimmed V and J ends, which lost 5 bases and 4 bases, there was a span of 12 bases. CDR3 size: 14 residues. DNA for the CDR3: TGTGCCAGCAGCGCAATGGACAGAAATCAGCCCCAGCATTTT. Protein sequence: CASSAMDRNQPQHF.

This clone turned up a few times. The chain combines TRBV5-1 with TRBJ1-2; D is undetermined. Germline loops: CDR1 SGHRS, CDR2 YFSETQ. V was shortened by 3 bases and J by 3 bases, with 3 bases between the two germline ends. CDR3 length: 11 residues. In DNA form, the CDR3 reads TGCGCCAGCAGCTCAGACTATGGCTACACCTTC. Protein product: CASSSDYGYTF.

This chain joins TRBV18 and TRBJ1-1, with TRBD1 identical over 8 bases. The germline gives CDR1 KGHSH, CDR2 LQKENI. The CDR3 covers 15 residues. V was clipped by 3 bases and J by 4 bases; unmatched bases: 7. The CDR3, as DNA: TGTGCCAGCTCACCCGAACAGGGGGTCAGCACTGAAGCTTTCTTT. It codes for CASSPEQGVSTEAFF.

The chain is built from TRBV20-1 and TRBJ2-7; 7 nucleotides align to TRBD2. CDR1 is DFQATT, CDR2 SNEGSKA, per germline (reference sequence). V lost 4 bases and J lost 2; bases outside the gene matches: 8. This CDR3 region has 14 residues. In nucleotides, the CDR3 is TGCAGTGCTATTGAGAAGCGGGGACCCTACGAGCAGTACTTC. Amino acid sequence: CSAIEKRGPYEQYF.

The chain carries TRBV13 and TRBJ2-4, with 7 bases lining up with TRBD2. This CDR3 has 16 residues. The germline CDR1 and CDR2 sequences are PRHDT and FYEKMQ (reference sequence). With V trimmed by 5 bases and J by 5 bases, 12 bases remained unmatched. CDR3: CASSGTGGLSQNIQYF. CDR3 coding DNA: TGTGCCAGCAGCGGAACGGGGGGTTTGTCACAAAACATTCAGTACTTC.

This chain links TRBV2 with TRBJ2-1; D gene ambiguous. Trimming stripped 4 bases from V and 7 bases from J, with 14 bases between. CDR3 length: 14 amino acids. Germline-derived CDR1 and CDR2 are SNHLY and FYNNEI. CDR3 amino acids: CASSVVTRGNEQFF. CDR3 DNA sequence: TGTGCCAGCAGTGTGGTCACCCGAGGTAATGAGCAGTTCTTC. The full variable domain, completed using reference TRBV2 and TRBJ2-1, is EPEVTQTPSHQVTQMGQEVILRCVPISNHLYFYWYRQILGQKVEFLVSFYNNEISEKSEIFDDQFSVERPDGSNFTLKIRSTKLEDSAMYFCASSVVTRGNEQFFGPGTRLTVL.

CDR3 region: CASSDWGQLTTGELFF. The CDR3 bases are TGCGCCAGCAGTGACTGGGGCCAGCTTACCACCGGGGAGCTGTTTTTT. This chain joins TRBV10-2 and TRBJ2-2; D might be TRBD1 (5 bases). CDR1 is WSHSY and CDR2 is SAAADI in the germline V gene. This CDR3 comprises 16 residues. V lost 3 bases, J lost 4 bases, and 15 bases lay in between.

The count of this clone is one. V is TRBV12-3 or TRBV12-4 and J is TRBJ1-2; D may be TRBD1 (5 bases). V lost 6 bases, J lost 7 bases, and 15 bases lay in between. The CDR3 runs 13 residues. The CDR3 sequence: CASSIPGKVGYTF. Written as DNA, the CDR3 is TGTGCCAGCAGCATCCCAGGGAAGGTTGGCTACACCTTC.

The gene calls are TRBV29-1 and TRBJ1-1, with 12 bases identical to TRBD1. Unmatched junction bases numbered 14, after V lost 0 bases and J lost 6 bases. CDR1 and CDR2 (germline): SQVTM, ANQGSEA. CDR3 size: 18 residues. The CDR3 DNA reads TGCAGCGTTGAAGACCTAACCGGGACAGGGGGCGCAAGGGCTGAAGCTTTCTTT. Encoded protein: CSVEDLTGTGGARAEAFF.

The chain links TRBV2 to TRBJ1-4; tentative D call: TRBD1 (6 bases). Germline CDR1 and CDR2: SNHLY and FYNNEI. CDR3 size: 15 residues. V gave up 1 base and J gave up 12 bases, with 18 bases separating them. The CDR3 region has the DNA TGTGCCAGCAGTGAAGAAGGACAGTCCCGCTATGAACTGTTTTTT. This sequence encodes CASSEEGQSRYELFF.

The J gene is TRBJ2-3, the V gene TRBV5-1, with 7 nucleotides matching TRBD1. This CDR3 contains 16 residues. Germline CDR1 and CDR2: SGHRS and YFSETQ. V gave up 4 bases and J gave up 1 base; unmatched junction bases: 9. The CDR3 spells CASSLQGQSGTDTQYF. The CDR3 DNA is TGCGCCAGCAGCCTACAGGGACAGTCGGGCACAGATACGCAGTATTTT.

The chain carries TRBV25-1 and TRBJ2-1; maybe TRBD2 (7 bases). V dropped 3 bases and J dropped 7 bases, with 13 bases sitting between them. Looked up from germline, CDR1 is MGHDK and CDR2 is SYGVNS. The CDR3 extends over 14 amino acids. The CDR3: CASSDRGAKNEQFF. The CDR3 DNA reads TGTGCCAGCAGTGACCGGGGGGCCAAAAATGAGCAGTTCTTC.

CDR3 sequence reads: CSATSEYEQYF. In nucleotides, the CDR3 is TGCAGTGCTACGTCTGAGTACGAGCAGTACTTC. J is TRBJ2-7 and V is TRBV20-1; D is uncertain. The CDR3 length is 11 residues. Germline CDR1 and CDR2: DFQATT and SNEGSKA (reference sequence). The V end lost 4 bases, the J end lost 4 bases, and 8 bases lay between the germline ends.

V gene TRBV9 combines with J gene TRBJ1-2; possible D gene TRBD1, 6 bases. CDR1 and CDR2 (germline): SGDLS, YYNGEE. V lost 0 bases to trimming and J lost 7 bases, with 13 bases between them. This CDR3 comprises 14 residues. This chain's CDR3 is CASSVAGGSLGYTF. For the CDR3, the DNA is TGTGCCAGCAGCGTAGCGGGGGGCTCCCTTGGCTACACCTTC.

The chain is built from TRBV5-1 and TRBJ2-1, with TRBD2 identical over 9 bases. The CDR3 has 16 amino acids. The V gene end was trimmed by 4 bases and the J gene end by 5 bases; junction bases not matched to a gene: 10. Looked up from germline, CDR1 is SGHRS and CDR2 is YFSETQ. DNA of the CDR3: TGCGCCAGCAGCGGAGGCTCGGGACTAGCAAACAATGAGCAGTTCTTC. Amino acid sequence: CASSGGSGLANNEQFF.

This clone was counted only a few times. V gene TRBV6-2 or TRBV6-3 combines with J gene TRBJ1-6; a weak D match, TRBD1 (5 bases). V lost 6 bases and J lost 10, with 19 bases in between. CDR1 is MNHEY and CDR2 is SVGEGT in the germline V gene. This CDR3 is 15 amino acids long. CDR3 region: CASSDRQLQGSPLHF. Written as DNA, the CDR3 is TGTGCCAGCAGCGACAGACAGCTACAAGGGTCACCCCTCCACTTT.

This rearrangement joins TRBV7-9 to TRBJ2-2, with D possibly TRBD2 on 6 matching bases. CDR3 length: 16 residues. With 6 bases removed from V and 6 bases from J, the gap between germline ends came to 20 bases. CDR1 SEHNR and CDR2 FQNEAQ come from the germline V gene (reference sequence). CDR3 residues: CASRLPGLSIAGELFF. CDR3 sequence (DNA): TGTGCCAGCAGGCTTCCGGGACTTTCTATCGCCGGGGAGCTGTTTTTT.